This record looks at one T cell receptor beta chain sequence and its context. The protocol was immunoSEQ multiplex PCR, while the TCRdb copy is restricted to in-frame clones and leaves out a portion. The table includes about 58,000 clones, around 85% detected once. Described time point: after dendritic cell vaccination, including at tumor progression/relapse. The data were obtained in a study of glioma-infiltrating T cells after dendritic cell vaccination. CDR3 length equals 16 residues. CDR1 is LNHDA, CDR2 SQIVND, per germline (reference sequence). Trimming removed 6 bases from V and 3 bases from J; junction bases left unmatched: 5.

The starting material was blood, obtained after dendritic cell vaccination. The V call is TRBV19, the J call TRBJ2-1, with 13 nucleotides matching TRBD2. The receptor comes from a human donor with glioblastoma. As DNA, the CDR3 is TGTGCCAGTAGCCGGACTAGCGGGGGCCACTACAATGAGCAGTTCTTC. Amino acid sequence: CASSRTSGGHYNEQFF.